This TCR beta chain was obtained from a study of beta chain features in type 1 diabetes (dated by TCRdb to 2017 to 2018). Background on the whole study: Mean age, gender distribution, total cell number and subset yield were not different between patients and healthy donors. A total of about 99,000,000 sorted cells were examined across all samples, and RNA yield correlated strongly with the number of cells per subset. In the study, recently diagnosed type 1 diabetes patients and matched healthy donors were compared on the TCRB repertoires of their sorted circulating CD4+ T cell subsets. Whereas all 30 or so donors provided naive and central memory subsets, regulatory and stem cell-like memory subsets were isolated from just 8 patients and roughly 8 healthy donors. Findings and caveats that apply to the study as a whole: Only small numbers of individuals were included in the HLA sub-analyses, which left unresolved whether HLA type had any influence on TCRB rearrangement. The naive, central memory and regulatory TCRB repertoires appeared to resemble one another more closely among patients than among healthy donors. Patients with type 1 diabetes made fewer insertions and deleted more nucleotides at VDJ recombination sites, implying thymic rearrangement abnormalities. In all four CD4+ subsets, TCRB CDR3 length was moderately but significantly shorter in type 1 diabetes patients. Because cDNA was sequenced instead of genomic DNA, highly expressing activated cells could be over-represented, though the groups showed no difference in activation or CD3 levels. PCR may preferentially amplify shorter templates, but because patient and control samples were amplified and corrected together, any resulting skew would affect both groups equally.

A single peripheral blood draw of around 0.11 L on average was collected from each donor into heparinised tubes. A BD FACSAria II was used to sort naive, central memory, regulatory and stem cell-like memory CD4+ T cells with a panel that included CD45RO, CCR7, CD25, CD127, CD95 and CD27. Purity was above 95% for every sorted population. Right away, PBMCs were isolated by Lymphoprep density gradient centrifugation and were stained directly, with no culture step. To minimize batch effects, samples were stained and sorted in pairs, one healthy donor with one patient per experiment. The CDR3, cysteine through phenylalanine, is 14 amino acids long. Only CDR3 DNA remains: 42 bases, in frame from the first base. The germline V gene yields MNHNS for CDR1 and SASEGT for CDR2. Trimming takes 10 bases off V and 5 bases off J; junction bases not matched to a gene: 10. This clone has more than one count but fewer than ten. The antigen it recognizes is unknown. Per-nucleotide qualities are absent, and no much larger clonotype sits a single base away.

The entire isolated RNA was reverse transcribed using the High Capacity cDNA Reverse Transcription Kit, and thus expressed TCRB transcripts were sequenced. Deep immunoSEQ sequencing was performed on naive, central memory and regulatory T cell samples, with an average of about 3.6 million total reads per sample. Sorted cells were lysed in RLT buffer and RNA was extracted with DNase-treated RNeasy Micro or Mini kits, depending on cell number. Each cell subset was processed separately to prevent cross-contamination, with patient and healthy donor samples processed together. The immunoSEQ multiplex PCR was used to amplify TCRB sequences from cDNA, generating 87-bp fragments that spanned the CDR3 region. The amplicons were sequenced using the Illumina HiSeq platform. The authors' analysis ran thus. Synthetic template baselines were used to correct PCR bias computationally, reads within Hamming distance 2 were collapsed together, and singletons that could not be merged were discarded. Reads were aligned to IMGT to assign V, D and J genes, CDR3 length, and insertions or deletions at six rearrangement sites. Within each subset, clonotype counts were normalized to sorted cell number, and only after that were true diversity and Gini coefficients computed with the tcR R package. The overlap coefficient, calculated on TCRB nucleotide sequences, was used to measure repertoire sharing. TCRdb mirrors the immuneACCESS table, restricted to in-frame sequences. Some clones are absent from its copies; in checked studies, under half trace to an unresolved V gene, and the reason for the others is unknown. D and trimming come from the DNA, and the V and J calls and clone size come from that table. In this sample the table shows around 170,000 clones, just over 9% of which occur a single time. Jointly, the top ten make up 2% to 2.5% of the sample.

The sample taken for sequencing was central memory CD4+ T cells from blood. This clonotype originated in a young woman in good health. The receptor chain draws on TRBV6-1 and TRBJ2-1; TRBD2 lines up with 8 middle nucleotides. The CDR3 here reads CAIRGTGGNNEQFF. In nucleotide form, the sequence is TGTGCCATCCGTGGTACGGGGGGGAACAATGAGCAGTTCTTC.